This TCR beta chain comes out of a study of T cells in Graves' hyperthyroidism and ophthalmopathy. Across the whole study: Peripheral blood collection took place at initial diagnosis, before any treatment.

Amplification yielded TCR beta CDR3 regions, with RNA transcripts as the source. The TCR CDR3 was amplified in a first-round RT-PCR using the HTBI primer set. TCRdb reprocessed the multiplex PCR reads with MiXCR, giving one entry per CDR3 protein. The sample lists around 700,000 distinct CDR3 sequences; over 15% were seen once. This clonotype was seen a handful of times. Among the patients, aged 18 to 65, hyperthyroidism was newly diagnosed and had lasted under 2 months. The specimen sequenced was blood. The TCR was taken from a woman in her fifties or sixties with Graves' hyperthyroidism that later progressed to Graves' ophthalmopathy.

The CDR3 sequence is CASNPMGGSRNEQFF. The CDR3 DNA reads as TGTGCCAGCAATCCCATGGGGGGTTCTCGCAATGAGCAGTTCTTC. The rearrangement joins TRBV7-4 to TRBJ2-1, with a tentative D call TRBD2 (6 bases). The germline V and J ends were trimmed by 7 bases and 6 bases, with 19 bases remaining between them. Per germline, CDR1 SGHVT and CDR2 SQSDAQ. This CDR3 has 15 residues.